One sample yielded the 9 T cell receptor beta chains listed below, sequenced in a study of shared clonotypes between healthy human individuals. Assay used: immunoSEQ multiplex PCR; TCRdb lists only in-frame clones, some missing. Among around 2,000,000 clones listed, 85% to 95% were seen once. CD45RO negativity and positive selection for CCR7 defined naive CD8 cells, a population that excluded terminally differentiated effector memory CD45RA+ cells. The sequenced sample consisted of naive CD8+ T cells from PBMCs. These receptors were obtained from a man aged 18 to 30 in good health. Some clones in this sample may be carry-over from other donors' samples.

Remarks on this clone: A read error may produce the germline difference seen at one junction end. The chain uses TRBV28 and TRBJ2-7; 14 bases line up with TRBD2. The CDR3 loop spans 14 amino acids. The germline V gene has CDR1 MDHEN and CDR2 SYDVKM. CDR3 residues: CASIGLAGGYAQYF. For the CDR3, the DNA is TGTGCCAGCATCGGACTAGCGGGAGGCTACGCGCAGTACTTC.

The V gene is TRBV9, the J gene TRBJ2-7; 8 positions match TRBD1. Trimming took 0 bases from V and 2 from J; bases not matched to a gene: 7. The length of the CDR3 is 16 residues. From germline, CDR1 is SGDLS and CDR2 YYNGEE. CDR3 in DNA: TGTGCCAGCAGCGTAGGATACGGACAGGGTACCTACGAGCAGTACTTC. Translated: CASSVGYGQGTYEQYF.

V and J are TRBV6-5 and TRBJ2-1, with 8 bases fitting TRBD2. Germline V gene sequence: CDR1 MNHEY, CDR2 SVGAGI. This CDR3 comprises 16 residues. V trimming: 0 bases; J trimming: 5 bases; junction bases outside the gene matches: 6. CDR3 sequence reads: CASSYSAGVAHNEQFF. DNA for the CDR3: TGTGCCAGCAGTTACTCAGCGGGAGTTGCCCACAATGAGCAGTTCTTC.

In DNA form, the CDR3 reads TGTGCCAGCAGCTCACTATTCAGCGGATCCTACAATGAGCAGTTCTTC. This codes for CASSSLFSGSYNEQFF. The chain is built from TRBV5-8 and TRBJ2-1; a possible D gene is TRBD2 (5 bases). V lost 3 bases and J lost 1, with 14 bases in between. CDR3 length equals 16 residues. Germline CDR1 SGHTS, CDR2 YDEGEE.

The V and J genes are TRBV28 and TRBJ2-7, with 7 bases lining up with TRBD1. This CDR3 is 14 amino acids long. Germline V gene data show CDR1 as MDHEN and CDR2 as SYDVKM. Trimming removed 3 bases from V and 1 base from J; junction bases left unmatched: 3. Written as DNA, the CDR3 is TGTGCCAGCAGTTTTTACAGGGGTTCCTACGAGCAGTACTTC. This gives the protein CASSFYRGSYEQYF.

The DNA of the CDR3 is TGTGCCAGCTTAGGGGGCGGGAAGGTCACAGATACGCAGTATTTT. It encodes CASLGGGKVTDTQYF. The chain employs TRBV6-1 and TRBJ2-3, with D perhaps matching TRBD1 (7 bases). Germline CDR1 MNHNS, CDR2 SASEGT. The ends were cut back, 8 bases at V and 2 bases at J, with 17 bases in the middle. This CDR3 region has 15 residues.

In this sample, this clone turned up a few times. The chain is built from TRBV2 and TRBJ1-5, with 8 bases matching TRBD1. This CDR3 has 15 residues. V lost 6 bases, J lost 7 bases, and 11 bases stayed unmatched. CDR1 is SNHLY, CDR2 FYNNEI, per germline. The CDR3 loop is CASRDFGTGHQPQHF. The DNA of the CDR3 is TGTGCCAGCAGGGATTTTGGGACAGGTCACCAGCCCCAGCATTTT.

Turning to this clone: At the DNA level, this CDR3 is encoded by other sequences in the same sample as well. The genes are TRBV10-3 and TRBJ2-7; D is undetermined. CDR1 is ENHRY, CDR2 SYGVKD, per germline. Trimming removed 3 bases from V and 4 bases from J, with 4 bases in between. This CDR3 has 11 amino acids. The CDR3 sequence is CAISEIYEQYF. CDR3 in DNA: TGTGCCATCAGTGAAATATACGAGCAGTACTTC.

The chain carries TRBV4-3 and TRBJ1-2, with TRBD1 identical over 9 bases. The V segment lost 3 bases and the J segment 6 bases; nucleotides outside the gene matches: 8. Germline loops: CDR1 LGHNA, CDR2 YSLEER. This CDR3 has 15 residues. CDR3 protein: CASSHGTGKEDGYTF. Written as DNA, the CDR3 is TGCGCCAGCAGCCATGGGACAGGGAAGGAGGATGGCTACACCTTC.